The 2 T cell receptor beta chains presented below share a single source sample, sequenced in a study of human T cells and chemical hapten exposure. TCRdb processed the RACE reads anew with MiXCR; each CDR3 protein has one entry. This table has tens of thousands of distinct CDR3 sequences, 9.3% appearing once. The sample's time point: patch test 1, 2 weeks after DPC sensitization. This sample's treatment: therapeutic diphenylcyclopropenone sensitization with weekly scalp DPC. The sample consisted of whole blood, taken in connection with sensitization to the hapten diphenylcyclopropenone (DPC). The receptors shown here come from a woman between 35 and 50 years old with alopecia areata. Some clones in this sample may be carry-over from other donors' samples.

This clonotype was counted at least ten times. CDR3 region: CASSLSISGEQFF. In DNA, the CDR3 is TGTGCCAGCAGTTTATCGATTAGCGGGGAGCAGTTCTTC. The chain has TRBV27 and TRBJ2-1; TRBD2 matches 7 bases. Trimming cost V 0 bases and J 10 bases; bases outside gene matches: 3. The germline V gene encodes CDR1 MNHEY and CDR2 SMNVEV (reference sequence). This CDR3 is built from 13 residues.

This clonotype was counted many times. As DNA, the CDR3 is TGCGCCAGCAGCTTGGTTGGACTACAAGACACTGAAGCTTTCTTT. Translating it yields CASSLVGLQDTEAFF. The chain has TRBV5-1 and TRBJ1-1, with D unclear. This CDR3 is built from 15 residues. The germline V gene has CDR1 SGHRS and CDR2 YFSETQ. The V and J ends lost 0 bases and 3 bases respectively, with 12 bases between them.